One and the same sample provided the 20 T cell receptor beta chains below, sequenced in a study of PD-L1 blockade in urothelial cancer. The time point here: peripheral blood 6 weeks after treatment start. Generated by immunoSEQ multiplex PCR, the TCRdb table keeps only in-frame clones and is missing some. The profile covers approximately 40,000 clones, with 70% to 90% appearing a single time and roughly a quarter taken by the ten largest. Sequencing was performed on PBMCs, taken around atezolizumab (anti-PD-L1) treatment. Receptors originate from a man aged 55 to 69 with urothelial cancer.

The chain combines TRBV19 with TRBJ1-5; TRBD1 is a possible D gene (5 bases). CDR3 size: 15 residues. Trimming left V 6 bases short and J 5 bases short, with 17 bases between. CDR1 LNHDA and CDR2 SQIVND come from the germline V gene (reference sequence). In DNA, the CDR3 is TGTGCCAGTAGGACGAAAGGGGCAGATTATCAGCCCCAGCATTTT. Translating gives CASRTKGADYQPQHF.

The CDR3 sequence: CASSEQGPSYEQYF. DNA of the CDR3: TGTGCCAGCAGTGAACAGGGTCCATCCTACGAGCAGTACTTC. The V gene is TRBV2, the J gene TRBJ2-7, with D possibly matching TRBD1 (5 bases). Germline V gene sequence: CDR1 SNHLY, CDR2 FYNNEI. The CDR3 runs to 14 residues. Trimming removed 2 bases from V and 1 base from J, with 9 bases in between.

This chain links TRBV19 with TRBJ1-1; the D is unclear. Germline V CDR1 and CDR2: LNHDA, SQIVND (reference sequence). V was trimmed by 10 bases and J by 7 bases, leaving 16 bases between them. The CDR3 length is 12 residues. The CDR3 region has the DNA TGTGCCACCCTTCGGCGGGAAGGTGAAGCTTTCTTT. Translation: CATLRREGEAFF. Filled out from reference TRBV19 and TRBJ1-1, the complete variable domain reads DGGITQSPKYLFRKEGQNVTLSCEQNLNHDAMYWYRQDPGQGLRLIYYSQIVNDFQKGDIAEGYSVSREKKESFPLTVTSAQKNPTAFYLCATLRREGEAFFGQGTRLTVV.

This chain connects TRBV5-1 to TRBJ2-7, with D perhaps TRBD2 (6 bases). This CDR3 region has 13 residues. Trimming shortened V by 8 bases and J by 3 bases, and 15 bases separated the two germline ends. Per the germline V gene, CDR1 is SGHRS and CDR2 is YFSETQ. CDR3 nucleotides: TGCGCCAGTAACCGCGGGGACGGCTACGAGCAGTACTTC. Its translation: CASNRGDGYEQYF.

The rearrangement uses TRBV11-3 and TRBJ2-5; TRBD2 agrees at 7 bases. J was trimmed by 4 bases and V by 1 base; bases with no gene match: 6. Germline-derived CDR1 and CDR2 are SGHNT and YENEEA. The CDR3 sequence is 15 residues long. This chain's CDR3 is CASSLASGEGETQYF. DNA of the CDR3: TGTGCCAGCAGCTTAGCTAGCGGAGAAGGAGAGACCCAGTACTTC.

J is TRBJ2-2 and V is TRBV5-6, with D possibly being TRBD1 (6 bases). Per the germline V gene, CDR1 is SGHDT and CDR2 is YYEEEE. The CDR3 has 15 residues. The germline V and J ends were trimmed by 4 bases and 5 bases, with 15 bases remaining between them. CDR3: CASSPQGRGTGELFF. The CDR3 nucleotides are TGTGCCAGCAGCCCACAGGGAAGAGGTACCGGGGAGCTGTTTTTT.

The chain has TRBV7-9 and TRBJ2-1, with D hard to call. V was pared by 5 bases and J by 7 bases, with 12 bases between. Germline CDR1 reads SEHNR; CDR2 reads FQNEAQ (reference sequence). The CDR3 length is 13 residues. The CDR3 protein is CASSQLTRNEQFF. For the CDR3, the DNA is TGTGCCAGCAGCCAACTGACACGGAATGAGCAGTTCTTC. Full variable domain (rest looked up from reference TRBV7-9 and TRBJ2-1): DTGVSQNPRHKITKRGQNVTFRCDPISEHNRLYWYRQTLGQGPEFLTYFQNEAQLEKSRLLSDRFSAERPKGSFSTLEIQRTEQGDSAMYLCASSQLTRNEQFFGPGTRLTVL.

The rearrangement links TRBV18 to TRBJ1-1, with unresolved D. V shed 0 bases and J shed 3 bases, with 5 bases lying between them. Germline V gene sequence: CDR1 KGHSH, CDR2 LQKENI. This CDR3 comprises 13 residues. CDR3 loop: CASSPPRDTEAFF. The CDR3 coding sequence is TGTGCCAGCTCACCACCGCGGGACACTGAAGCTTTCTTT.

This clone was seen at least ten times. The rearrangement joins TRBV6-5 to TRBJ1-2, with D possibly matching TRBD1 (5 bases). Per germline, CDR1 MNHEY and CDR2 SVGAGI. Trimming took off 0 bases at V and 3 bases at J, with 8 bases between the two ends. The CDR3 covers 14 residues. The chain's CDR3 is CASSYSRDHYGYTF. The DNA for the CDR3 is TGTGCCAGCAGTTACTCCAGGGATCACTATGGCTACACCTTC.

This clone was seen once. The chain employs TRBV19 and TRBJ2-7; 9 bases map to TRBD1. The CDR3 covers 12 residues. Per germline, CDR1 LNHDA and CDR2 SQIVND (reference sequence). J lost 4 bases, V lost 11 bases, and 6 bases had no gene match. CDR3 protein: CASGQGLYEQYF. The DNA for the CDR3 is TGTGCCTCGGGACAGGGTTTATACGAGCAGTACTTC.

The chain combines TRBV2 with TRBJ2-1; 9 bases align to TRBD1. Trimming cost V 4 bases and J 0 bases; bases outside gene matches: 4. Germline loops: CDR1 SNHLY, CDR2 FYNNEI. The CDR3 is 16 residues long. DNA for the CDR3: TGTGCCAGCAGTGGCGGGACAGGGAGCTCCTACAATGAGCAGTTCTTC. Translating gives CASSGGTGSSYNEQFF.

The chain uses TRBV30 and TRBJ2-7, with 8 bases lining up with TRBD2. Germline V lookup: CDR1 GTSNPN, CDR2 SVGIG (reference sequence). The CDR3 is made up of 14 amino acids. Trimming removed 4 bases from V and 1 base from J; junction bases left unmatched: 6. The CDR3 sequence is CAWTSGTSSYEQYF. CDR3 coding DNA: TGTGCCTGGACGTCCGGGACTAGTTCCTACGAGCAGTACTTC.

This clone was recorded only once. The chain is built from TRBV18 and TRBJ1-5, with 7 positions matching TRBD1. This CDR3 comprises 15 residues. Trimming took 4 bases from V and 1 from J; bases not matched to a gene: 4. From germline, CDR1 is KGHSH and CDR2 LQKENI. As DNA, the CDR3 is TGTGCCAGCTCACTGGGGACAGACAGCAATCAGCCCCAGCATTTT. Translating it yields CASSLGTDSNQPQHF.

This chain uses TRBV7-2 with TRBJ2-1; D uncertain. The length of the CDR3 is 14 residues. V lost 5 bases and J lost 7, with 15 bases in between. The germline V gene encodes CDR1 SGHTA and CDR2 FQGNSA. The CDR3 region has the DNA TGTGCCAGCAGCCCACAACTAAGTGCTAATGAGCAGTTCTTC. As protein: CASSPQLSANEQFF. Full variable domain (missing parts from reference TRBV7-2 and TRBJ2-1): GAGVSQSPSNKVTEKGKDVELRCDPISGHTALYWYRQSLGQGLEFLIYFQGNSAPDKSGLPSDRFSAERTGGSVSTLTIQRTQQEDSAVYLCASSPQLSANEQFFGPGTRLTVL.

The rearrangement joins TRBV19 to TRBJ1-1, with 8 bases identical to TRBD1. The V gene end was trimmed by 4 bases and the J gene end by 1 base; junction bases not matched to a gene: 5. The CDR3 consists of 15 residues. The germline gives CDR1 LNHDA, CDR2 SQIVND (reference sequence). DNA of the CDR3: TGTGCCAGTAGTAAAAGCGACAGGGGGAACACTGAAGCTTTCTTT. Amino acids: CASSKSDRGNTEAFF.

CDR3 amino acids: CASSFDRSANYGYTF. The CDR3 DNA reads TGTGCCAGCAGCTTTGACAGGTCTGCTAACTATGGCTACACCTTC. The chain links TRBV7-9 to TRBJ1-2; the D gene is possibly TRBD1 (6 bases). The germline gives CDR1 SEHNR, CDR2 FQNEAQ (reference sequence). The CDR3 length is 15 residues. Trimming shortened V by 3 bases and J by 0 bases, and 11 bases separated the two germline ends.

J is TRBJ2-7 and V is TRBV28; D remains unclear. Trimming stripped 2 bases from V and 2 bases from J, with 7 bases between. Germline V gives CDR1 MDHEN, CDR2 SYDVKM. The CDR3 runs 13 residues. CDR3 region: CASSLIPTYEQYF. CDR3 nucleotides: TGTGCCAGCAGTTTAATCCCCACCTACGAGCAGTACTTC.

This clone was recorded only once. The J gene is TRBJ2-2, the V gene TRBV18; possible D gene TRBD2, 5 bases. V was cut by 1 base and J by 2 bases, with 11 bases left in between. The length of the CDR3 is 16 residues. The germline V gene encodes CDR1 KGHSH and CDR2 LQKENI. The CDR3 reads CASSPLTGINTGELFF. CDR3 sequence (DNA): TGTGCCAGCTCACCACTAACCGGGATCAACACCGGGGAGCTGTTTTTT.

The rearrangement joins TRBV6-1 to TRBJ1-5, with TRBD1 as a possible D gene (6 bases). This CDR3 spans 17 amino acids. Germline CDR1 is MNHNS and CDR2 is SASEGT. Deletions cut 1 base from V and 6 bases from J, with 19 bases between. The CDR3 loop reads CASSEGGTGQWAQPQHF. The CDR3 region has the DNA TGTGCCAGCAGTGAAGGGGGCACAGGGCAATGGGCTCAGCCCCAGCATTTT.

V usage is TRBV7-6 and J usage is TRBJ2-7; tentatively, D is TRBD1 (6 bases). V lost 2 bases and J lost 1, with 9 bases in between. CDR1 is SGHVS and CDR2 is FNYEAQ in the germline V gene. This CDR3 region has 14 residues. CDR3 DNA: TGTGCCAGCAGCTTAACAGACAGGTCCTACGAGCAGTACTTC. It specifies CASSLTDRSYEQYF. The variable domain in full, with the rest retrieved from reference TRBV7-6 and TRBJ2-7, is GAGVSQSPRYKVTKRGQDVALRCDPISGHVSLYWYRQALGQGPEFLTYFNYEAQQDKSGLPNDRFSAERPEGSISTLTIQRTEQRDSAMYRCASSLTDRSYEQYFGPGTRLTVT.